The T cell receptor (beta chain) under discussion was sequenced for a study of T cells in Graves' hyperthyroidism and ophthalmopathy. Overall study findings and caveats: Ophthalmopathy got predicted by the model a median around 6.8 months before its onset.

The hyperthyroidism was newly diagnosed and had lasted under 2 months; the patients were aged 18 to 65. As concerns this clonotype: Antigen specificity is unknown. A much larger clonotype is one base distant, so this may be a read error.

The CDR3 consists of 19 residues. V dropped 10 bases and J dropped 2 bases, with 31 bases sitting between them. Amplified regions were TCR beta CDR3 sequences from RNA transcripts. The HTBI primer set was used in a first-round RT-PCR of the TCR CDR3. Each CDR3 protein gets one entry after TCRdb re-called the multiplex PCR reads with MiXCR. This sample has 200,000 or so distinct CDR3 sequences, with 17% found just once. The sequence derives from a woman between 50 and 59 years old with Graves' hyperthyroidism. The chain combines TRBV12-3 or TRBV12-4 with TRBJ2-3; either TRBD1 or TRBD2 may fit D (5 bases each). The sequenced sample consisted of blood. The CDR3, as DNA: TGTGCCAACAGGAGAGGGCCCCGGGTCGCCCGGCGAGTCACAGATACGCAGTATTTT. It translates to CANRRGPRVARRVTDTQYF.